Described below is a single T cell receptor (beta chain) sequence and its context. What it recognizes is unknown. The sample is drawn from a study of OX40 agonist ivuxolimab in advanced cancers. Looking at the study overall: Those enrolled were 82.7% male, with a mean age of around 57 years and ages from roughly 20 to 85. Three individuals attained partial responses, comprising one hepatocellular carcinoma case and two cutaneous melanoma cases.

On cycle 4 day 1 and cycle 7 day 1, as well as at baseline, blood was sampled. The V gene's germline CDR1 is ENHRY and CDR2 SYGVKD. J gave up 1 base and V 10 bases, and 8 bases lay outside the gene matches. This CDR3 region has 14 residues. Overall study findings and caveats: On average, CD8+ T cells had more expanded clones than CD4+.

Some clones are missing from TCRdb's copy, which holds only in-frame ones; the method was immunoSEQ multiplex PCR. The data show roughly 56,000 clones, with about 82% seen just once and roughly 3% held by the top ten. This sample comprised CD4+ or CD8+ T cells sorted from blood, obtained in a trial of the OX40 agonist ivuxolimab. This clonotype originated in an adult with an advanced solid tumor such as melanoma, head and neck, liver or kidney cancer. V gene TRBV10-3 combines with J gene TRBJ2-3, with 7 bases lining up with TRBD2. CDR3 DNA sequence: TGTGCCAACGCAGCGGGGTCTGGCACAGATACGCAGTATTTT. This codes for CANAAGSGTDTQYF.